Included here is one TCR beta chain sequence, with context. Its target is not known. The CDR3 loop spans 12 amino acids. Germline-derived CDR1 and CDR2 are MNHEY and SVGAGI. The V end lost 4 bases, the J end lost 9 bases, and 12 bases lay between the germline ends. CD4+ cells underwent separation, giving CD45RA+ naive and CD45RA-negative memory subsets. Using immunoSEQ multiplex PCR, the repertoire was profiled, and TCRdb retains in-frame clones only, with some absent. Among some 2 million clones listed, 95% were seen once. This record comes from a study of shared clonotypes between healthy human individuals. Notes on the study in general: Large sequencing depth failed to make sorted-subset sequencing complete, rarefaction showed.

The rearrangement uses TRBV6-5 and TRBJ2-5, with TRBD1 as a possible D gene (6 bases). This sequence was found in a man between 18 and 29 years old in good health. The sample taken for sequencing was naive CD4+ T cells sorted from blood. Subset: CD45RA+ positively selected. In nucleotides, the CDR3 is TGTGCCAGCAGTTCCACAGGGACGGCCCAGTACTTC. Its translation: CASSSTGTAQYF.